A selection of T cell receptor beta chains follows, all from one sample in a study of human T cells and chemical hapten exposure. TCRdb recomputed calls from the RACE reads with MiXCR, one row per CDR3 protein. In the table there are some 100,000 distinct CDR3 sequences, roughly a tenth of which are singletons. The material was whole blood, obtained in connection with sensitization to the hapten diphenylcyclopropenone (DPC). All receptors come from a woman between 35 and 50 years old with alopecia areata. Some clones in this sample may be carry-over from other donors' samples. Each CDR3 is given with its conserved first and last residue. Each record gives: J gene, V gene, D gene, clone size, CDR3 DNA, CDR3 protein. D genes are given only for firm matches. Clone size is given for some rows only: seen once, a few or many times, or a class if the clone is expanded.

J: TRBJ2-3
V: TRBV6-5
D: NA
size: few
DNA: TGTGCCAGCAGCCCTAGTCCGGGACTCGCGGGAGATACGCAGTATTTT
CDR3: CASSPSPGLAGDTQYF

J: TRBJ1-2
V: TRBV12-3/TRBV12-4
D: NA
size: many
DNA: TGTGCCAGCAGTTTCTGGACAGCTAACTATGGCTACACCTTC
CDR3: CASSFWTANYGYTF

J: TRBJ2-1
V: TRBV28
D: TRBD2
size: many
DNA: TGTGCCAGCAGTTTACCAACTAGCGGTGTCTTCAATGAGCAGTTCTTC
CDR3: CASSLPTSGVFNEQFF

J: TRBJ1-4
V: TRBV28
D: NA
size: many
DNA: TGTGCCAGCAGAATAGGTGAAAAACTGTTTTTT
CDR3: CASRIGEKLFF

J: TRBJ1-1
V: TRBV30
D: NA
size: many
DNA: TGTGCCTGGGGTCTAGGGGGGGAAGCTTTCTTT
CDR3: CAWGLGGEAFF

J: TRBJ1-5
V: TRBV12-3/TRBV12-4
D: TRBD1
size: NA
DNA: TGTGCCAGCAGCTGGGACAGCGGGCAGCCCCAGCATTTT
CDR3: CASSWDSGQPQHF

J: TRBJ2-7
V: TRBV6-2/TRBV6-3
D: TRBD2
size: NA
DNA: TGTGCCAGCAGTTACTCGACGGGACTAGCGTACGAGCAGTACTTC
CDR3: CASSYSTGLAYEQYF

J: TRBJ2-1
V: TRBV12-3/TRBV12-4
D: TRBD1
size: many
DNA: TGTGCCAGCAGAGCCCCTACAGGGGTCCTGTTCCGTGAGCAGTTCTTC
CDR3: CASRAPTGVLFREQFF

J: TRBJ1-2
V: TRBV2
D: NA
size: few
DNA: TGTGCCAGCAGTCAAACCCATGGCTACACCTTC
CDR3: CASSQTHGYTF

J: TRBJ1-1
V: TRBV29-1
D: TRBD1
size: few
DNA: TGCAGCGTTAAGGGGGCCACTGAAGCTTTCTTT
CDR3: CSVKGATEAFF

J: TRBJ2-3
V: TRBV13
D: TRBD1
size: few
DNA: TGTGCCAGCAGCCCTACCACAGGGACAGAGACTATCACAGATACGCAGTATTTT
CDR3: CASSPTTGTETITDTQYF

J: TRBJ1-4
V: TRBV29-1
D: NA
size: few
DNA: TGCAGCGTTGAAGATCCGTGGGGGAAGGGGTCGGAAAAACTGTTTTTT
CDR3: CSVEDPWGKGSEKLFF

J: TRBJ1-6
V: TRBV12-3/TRBV12-4
D: TRBD1
size: many
DNA: TGTGCCAGCACTTTACAGGGGGAAAGCGTGTCACCCCTCCACTTT
CDR3: CASTLQGESVSPLHF

J: TRBJ1-6
V: TRBV2
D: TRBD1
size: NA
DNA: TGTGCCAGCAACCGACAGGGGCCGAATAATTCACCCCTCCACTTT
CDR3: CASNRQGPNNSPLHF

J: TRBJ1-5
V: TRBV5-4
D: NA
size: few
DNA: TGTGCCAGCAGCAGAAAAGAAAGCAATCAGCCCCAGCATTTT
CDR3: CASSRKESNQPQHF

J: TRBJ1-5
V: TRBV7-2
D: NA
size: many
DNA: TGTGCCAGCAGCTTAGAGGGAGGAAGACAGCCCCAGCATTTT
CDR3: CASSLEGGRQPQHF

J: TRBJ2-3
V: TRBV11-2
D: NA
size: few
DNA: TGTGCCAGCAGCTCTCCCCAGGGGCTAAGCACAGATACGCAGTATTTT
CDR3: CASSSPQGLSTDTQYF

J: TRBJ2-5
V: TRBV7-2
D: TRBD2
size: NA
DNA: TGTGCCAGCGCTTTGGGCCCAACTAGCGGGGGTGTGTACTTC
CDR3: CASALGPTSGGVYF

J: TRBJ2-3
V: TRBV11-3
D: NA
size: few
DNA: TGTGCCAGCAGCCCCCGTGCGGGGAGCACAGATACGCAGTATTTT
CDR3: CASSPRAGSTDTQYF

J: TRBJ2-3
V: TRBV12-3/TRBV12-4
D: NA
size: many
DNA: TGTGCCAGCAGTTTCTCGACAGGGGGTGCGGGAGGTACGCAGTATTTT
CDR3: CASSFSTGGAGGTQYF

J: TRBJ2-1
V: TRBV7-2
D: TRBD2
size: many
DNA: TGTGCCAGCAGCGTACCTAGCGGGGGTGTCGATGAGCAGTTCTTC
CDR3: CASSVPSGGVDEQFF

J: TRBJ1-4
V: TRBV7-6
D: NA
size: few
DNA: TGTGCCAGCAGCTTAGAAGAGGAACAGCCTGAAAAACTGTTTTTT
CDR3: CASSLEEEQPEKLFF

J: TRBJ2-2
V: TRBV4-3
D: NA
size: many
DNA: TGCGCCAGCAGCCAAGAGGGCCTAAACACCGGGGAGCTGTTTTTT
CDR3: CASSQEGLNTGELFF

J: TRBJ2-3
V: TRBV28
D: NA
size: many
DNA: TGTGCCAGCAGTTTTCGGGGCGGGGGCGCAGATACGCAGTATTTT
CDR3: CASSFRGGGADTQYF

J: TRBJ1-1
V: TRBV28
D: NA
size: NA
DNA: TGTGCCAGCAGTTTATCTCCAGGCCAGAACACTGAAGCTTTCTTT
CDR3: CASSLSPGQNTEAFF

J: TRBJ1-5
V: TRBV12-3/TRBV12-4
D: NA
size: many
DNA: TGTGCCAGCAGATCGGATGGGGCGGAGCCGCCCCAGCATTTT
CDR3: CASRSDGAEPPQHF

J: TRBJ1-4
V: TRBV5-6
D: NA
size: NA
DNA: TGTGCCAGCAGCTTGCCCACAGGCGGGAGTGAAAAACTGTTTTTT
CDR3: CASSLPTGGSEKLFF

J: TRBJ1-1
V: TRBV29-1
D: TRBD1
size: NA
DNA: TGCAGCGTCTCTTTTCAGGGGGACACTGAAGCTTTCTTT
CDR3: CSVSFQGDTEAFF

J: TRBJ2-7
V: TRBV28
D: NA
size: many
DNA: TGTGCCAGCAGTTTATTTGGTCGGGACGAGCAGTACTTC
CDR3: CASSLFGRDEQYF

J: TRBJ2-3
V: TRBV24-1
D: TRBD1
size: few
DNA: TGTGCCACCAGTGATGTTGGGACAGGGACCACAGATACGCAGTATTTT
CDR3: CATSDVGTGTTDTQYF

J: TRBJ1-1
V: TRBV29-1
D: NA
size: NA
DNA: TGCAGCGTTAAGAGGCGAGAGGCTGCTGAAGCTTTCTTT
CDR3: CSVKRREAAEAFF

J: TRBJ2-5
V: TRBV5-1
D: TRBD2
size: NA
DNA: TGCGCCAGCAGCTTGTATCTCCCTGGACTAGCGGGGGGGCCGGGAGAGACCCAGTACTTC
CDR3: CASSLYLPGLAGGPGETQYF

J: TRBJ1-6
V: TRBV6-6
D: NA
size: NA
DNA: TGTGCCAGCAGAGGCCTTACTGGTGGAAATTCACCCCTCCACTTT
CDR3: CASRGLTGGNSPLHF

J: TRBJ2-7
V: TRBV4-3
D: NA
size: NA
DNA: TGCGCCAGCAGCCAAGAGCGCGGCTCCTACGAGCAGTACTTC
CDR3: CASSQERGSYEQYF

J: TRBJ1-6
V: TRBV12-3/TRBV12-4
D: TRBD1
size: NA
DNA: TGTGCCAGCAGCAAGACAGGGGGTTACTCCTATAATTCACCCCTCCACTTT
CDR3: CASSKTGGYSYNSPLHF

J: TRBJ2-5
V: TRBV29-1
D: TRBD2
size: few
DNA: TGCAGCGCGTCGGGGGGGCCAGGAGAGACCCAGTACTTC
CDR3: CSASGGPGETQYF

J: TRBJ1-5
V: TRBV7-2
D: NA
size: many
DNA: TGTGCCAGCAGCTTAGCTTCTAGCAATCAGCCCCAGCATTTT
CDR3: CASSLASSNQPQHF

J: TRBJ2-5
V: TRBV5-5
D: TRBD2
size: NA
DNA: TGTGCCAGCAGCTTGTTTGTGGGGACTAGTCAGAAAGAGACCCAGTACTTC
CDR3: CASSLFVGTSQKETQYF

J: TRBJ2-1
V: TRBV30
D: TRBD1
size: many
DNA: TGTGCCTGGAGCCTCGACAGGGGCTCCTACAATGAGCAGTTCTTC
CDR3: CAWSLDRGSYNEQFF

J: TRBJ2-5
V: TRBV6-5
D: NA
size: few
DNA: TGTGCCAGCAGGCGGCCTGGGTTAGCGGCACAAGAGACCCAGTACTTC
CDR3: CASRRPGLAAQETQYF

J: TRBJ2-7
V: TRBV6-1
D: TRBD1
size: many
DNA: TGTGCCAGCAGGGAGGACAGGGCCCCCCTCGAGCAGTACTTC
CDR3: CASREDRAPLEQYF

J: TRBJ2-7
V: TRBV10-3
D: NA
size: many
DNA: TGTGCCATCAGTGATACCCTCGGCAGACCGAACGAGCAGTACTTC
CDR3: CAISDTLGRPNEQYF

J: TRBJ2-7
V: TRBV4-2
D: TRBD2
size: few
DNA: TGTGCCAGCAGCCAAGGGGTTCCTAGCGGGGGGACCCCCTACGAGCAGTACTTC
CDR3: CASSQGVPSGGTPYEQYF

J: TRBJ2-1
V: TRBV7-2
D: NA
size: few
DNA: TGTGCCAGCAGCTCGGGTTTCCGAGGTGATGAGCAGTTCTTC
CDR3: CASSSGFRGDEQFF

J: TRBJ2-7
V: TRBV28
D: NA
size: NA
DNA: TGTGCCAGCAGTTTATGGTGGTACGAGCAGTACTTC
CDR3: CASSLWWYEQYF

J: TRBJ2-7
V: TRBV3-1
D: TRBD1
size: few
DNA: TGTGCCAGCAGCCAAGATTGGGCAGGGGGCTTTAGGGAGCAGTACTTC
CDR3: CASSQDWAGGFREQYF

J: TRBJ2-5
V: TRBV7-6
D: NA
size: many
DNA: TGTGCCAGCAGCTTACCCCCAAGAGAGACCCAGTACTTC
CDR3: CASSLPPRETQYF

J: TRBJ2-4
V: TRBV5-1
D: NA
size: NA
DNA: TGCGCCAGCAGCTTGGCCGGGGATGGGATTCAGTACTTC
CDR3: CASSLAGDGIQYF

J: TRBJ1-5
V: TRBV6-6
D: NA
size: few
DNA: TGTGCCAGCAGTCATGGGGGCAGCTATAGCAATCAGCCCCAGCATTTT
CDR3: CASSHGGSYSNQPQHF

J: TRBJ2-7
V: TRBV19
D: NA
size: many
DNA: TGTGCCAGTGGGTTTGGGGCAGAATTGCAGTACTTC
CDR3: CASGFGAELQYF

J: TRBJ1-5
V: TRBV12-3/TRBV12-4
D: NA
size: NA
DNA: TGTGCCAGCAGTCCCAGAGTAGGGCCCGGGAGCAATCAGCCCCAGCATTTT
CDR3: CASSPRVGPGSNQPQHF

J: TRBJ1-4
V: TRBV4-3
D: NA
size: many
DNA: TGCGCCAGCAGCCAGGGGGACTTGGAAAAACTGTTTTTT
CDR3: CASSQGDLEKLFF

J: TRBJ1-2
V: TRBV7-2
D: NA
size: NA
DNA: TGTGCCAGCAGGGTTAGGCCGACGGGGAACTATGGCTACACCTTC
CDR3: CASRVRPTGNYGYTF

J: TRBJ2-1
V: TRBV6-2/TRBV6-3
D: NA
size: NA
DNA: TGTGCCAGCAGTTACCCGATCGCGGATGGTGAGCAGTTCTTC
CDR3: CASSYPIADGEQFF

J: TRBJ1-2
V: TRBV4-2
D: NA
size: many
DNA: TGTGCCAGCAGCCAAGATTCCAATGGCTACACCTTC
CDR3: CASSQDSNGYTF

J: TRBJ2-3
V: TRBV27
D: TRBD2
size: NA
DNA: TGTGCCAGCAGTTTTTTGGGGAGCGGGGAAGATACGCAGTATTTT
CDR3: CASSFLGSGEDTQYF

J: TRBJ2-2
V: TRBV29-1
D: NA
size: NA
DNA: TGCAGCGTTGAGTTTGTCAGCAACACCGGGGAGCTGTTTTTT
CDR3: CSVEFVSNTGELFF

J: TRBJ1-5
V: TRBV15
D: NA
size: NA
DNA: TGTGCCACCAGCCCAGGGGTCGGGTATAGCAATCAGCCCCAGCATTTT
CDR3: CATSPGVGYSNQPQHF

J: TRBJ1-6
V: TRBV30
D: NA
size: NA
DNA: TGTGCCTGGAGTGTATTCGGGGTCTCGGGTTCACCCCTCCACTTT
CDR3: CAWSVFGVSGSPLHF

J: TRBJ2-3
V: TRBV18
D: TRBD2
size: few
DNA: TGTGCCAGCTCACCACGGGTTAGCGGGGACACAGATACGCAGTATTTT
CDR3: CASSPRVSGDTDTQYF